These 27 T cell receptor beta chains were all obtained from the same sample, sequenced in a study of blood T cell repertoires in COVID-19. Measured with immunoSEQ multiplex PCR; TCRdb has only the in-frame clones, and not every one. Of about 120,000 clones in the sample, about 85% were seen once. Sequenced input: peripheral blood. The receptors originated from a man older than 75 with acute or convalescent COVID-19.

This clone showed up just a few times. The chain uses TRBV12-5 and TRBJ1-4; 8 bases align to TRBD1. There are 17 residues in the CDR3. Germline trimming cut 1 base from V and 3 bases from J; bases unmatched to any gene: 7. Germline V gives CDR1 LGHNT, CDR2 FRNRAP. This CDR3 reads CASGLAFGQGSNEKLFF. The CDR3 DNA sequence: TGTGCTAGTGGTTTGGCTTTCGGACAGGGATCTAATGAAAAACTGTTTTTT.

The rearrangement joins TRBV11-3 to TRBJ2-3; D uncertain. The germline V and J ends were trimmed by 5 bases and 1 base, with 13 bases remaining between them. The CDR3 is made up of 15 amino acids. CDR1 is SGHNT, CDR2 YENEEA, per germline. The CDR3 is CASSPHGAGTDTQYF. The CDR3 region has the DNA TGTGCCAGCAGCCCCCACGGAGCAGGCACAGATACGCAGTATTTT.

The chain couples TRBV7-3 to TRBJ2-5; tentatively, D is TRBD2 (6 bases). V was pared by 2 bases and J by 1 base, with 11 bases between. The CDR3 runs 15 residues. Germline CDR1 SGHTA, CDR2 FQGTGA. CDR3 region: CASSLSPSVQETQYF. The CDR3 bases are TGTGCCAGCAGCTTATCGCCTAGCGTCCAAGAGACCCAGTACTTC.

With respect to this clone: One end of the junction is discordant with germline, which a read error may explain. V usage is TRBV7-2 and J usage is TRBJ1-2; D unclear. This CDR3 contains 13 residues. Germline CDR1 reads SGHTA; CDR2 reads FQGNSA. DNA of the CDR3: TGTGCCAGCAGCTCCATAGAGACGGGTCGGTATAACTTC. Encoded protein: CASSSIETGRYNF.

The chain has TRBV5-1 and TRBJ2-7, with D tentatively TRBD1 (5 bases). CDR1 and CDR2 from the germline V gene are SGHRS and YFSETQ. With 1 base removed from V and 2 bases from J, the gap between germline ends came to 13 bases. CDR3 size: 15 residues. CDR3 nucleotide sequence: TGCGCCAGCAGCTTGATAGCTACAGGAGCCTACGAGCAGTACTTC. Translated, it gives CASSLIATGAYEQYF.

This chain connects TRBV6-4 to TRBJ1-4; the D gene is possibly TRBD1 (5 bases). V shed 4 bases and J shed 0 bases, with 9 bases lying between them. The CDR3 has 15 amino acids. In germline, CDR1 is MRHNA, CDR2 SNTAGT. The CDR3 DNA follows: TGTGCCAGCAGTGCCCAAGGGGCAACTAATGAAAAACTGTTTTTT. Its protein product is CASSAQGATNEKLFF.

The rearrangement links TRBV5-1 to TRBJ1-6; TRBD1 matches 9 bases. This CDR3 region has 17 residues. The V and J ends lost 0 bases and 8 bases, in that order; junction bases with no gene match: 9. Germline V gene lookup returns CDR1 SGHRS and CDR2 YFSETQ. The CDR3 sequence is CASSLVSDRGFHSPLHF. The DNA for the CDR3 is TGCGCCAGCAGCTTGGTCTCGGACAGGGGATTTCATTCACCCCTCCACTTT.

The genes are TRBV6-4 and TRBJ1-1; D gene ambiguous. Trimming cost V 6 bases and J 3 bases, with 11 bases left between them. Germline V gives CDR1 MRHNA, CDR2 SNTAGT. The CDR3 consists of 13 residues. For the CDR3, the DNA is TGTGCCAGCAGAGGCCCCGGGGACACTGAAGCTTTCTTT. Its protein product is CASRGPGDTEAFF.

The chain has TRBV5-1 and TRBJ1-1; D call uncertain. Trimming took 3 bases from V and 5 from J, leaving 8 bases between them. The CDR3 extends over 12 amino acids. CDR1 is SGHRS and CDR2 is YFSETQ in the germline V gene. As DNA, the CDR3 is TGCGCCAGCAGCTCGACGAGGACTGAAGCTTTCTTT. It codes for CASSSTRTEAFF.

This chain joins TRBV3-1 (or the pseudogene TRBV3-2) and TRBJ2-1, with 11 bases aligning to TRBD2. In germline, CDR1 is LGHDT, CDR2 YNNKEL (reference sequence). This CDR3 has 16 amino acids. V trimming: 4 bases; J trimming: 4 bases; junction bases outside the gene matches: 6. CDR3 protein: CASSPTTSGDYNEQFF. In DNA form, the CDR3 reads TGTGCCAGCAGCCCCACGACTAGCGGGGATTACAATGAGCAGTTCTTC.

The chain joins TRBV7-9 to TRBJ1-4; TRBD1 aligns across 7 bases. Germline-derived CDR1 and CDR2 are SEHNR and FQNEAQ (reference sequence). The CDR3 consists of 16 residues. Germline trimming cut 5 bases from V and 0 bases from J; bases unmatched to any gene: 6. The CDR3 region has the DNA TGTGCCAGCAGCCCAGGACAGGCCGCAACTAATGAAAAACTGTTTTTT. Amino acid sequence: CASSPGQAATNEKLFF.

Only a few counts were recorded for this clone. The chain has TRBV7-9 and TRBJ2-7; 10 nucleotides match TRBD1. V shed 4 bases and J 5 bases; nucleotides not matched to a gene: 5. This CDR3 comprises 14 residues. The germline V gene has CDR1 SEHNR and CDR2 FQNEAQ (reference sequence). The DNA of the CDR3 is TGTGCCAGCAGCTACCAGACAGGGGGCAACGAGCAGTACTTC. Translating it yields CASSYQTGGNEQYF.

CDR3 region: CASSKDWGVHTEAFF. The DNA for the CDR3 is TGTGCCAGCAGCAAAGATTGGGGGGTGCACACTGAAGCTTTCTTT. The gene calls are TRBV21-1 and TRBJ1-1. TRBV21-1 constitutes a pseudogene. The CDR3 runs to 15 residues.

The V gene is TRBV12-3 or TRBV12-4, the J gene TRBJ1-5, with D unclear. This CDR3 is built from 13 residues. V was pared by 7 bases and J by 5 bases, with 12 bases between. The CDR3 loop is CASTRSGDQPQHF. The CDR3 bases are TGTGCCAGCACCCGTAGCGGGGATCAGCCCCAGCATTTT.

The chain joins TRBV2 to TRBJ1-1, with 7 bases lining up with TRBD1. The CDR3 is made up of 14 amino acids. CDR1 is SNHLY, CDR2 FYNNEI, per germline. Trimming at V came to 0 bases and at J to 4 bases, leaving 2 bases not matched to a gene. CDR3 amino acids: CASSEAWDSTEAFF. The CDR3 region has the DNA TGTGCCAGCAGTGAAGCCTGGGACAGCACTGAAGCTTTCTTT.

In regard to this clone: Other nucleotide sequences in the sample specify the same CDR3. For the CDR3, the DNA is TGCGCCAGCAGCTTAACATTGAACACTGAAGCTTTCTTT. Protein product: CASSLTLNTEAFF. The chain employs TRBV5-1 and TRBJ1-1; D gene uncertain. The V gene lost 2 bases and the J gene lost 0 bases, with 5 bases spanning the gap. Germline V lookup: CDR1 SGHRS, CDR2 YFSETQ. The CDR3 is 13 residues long.

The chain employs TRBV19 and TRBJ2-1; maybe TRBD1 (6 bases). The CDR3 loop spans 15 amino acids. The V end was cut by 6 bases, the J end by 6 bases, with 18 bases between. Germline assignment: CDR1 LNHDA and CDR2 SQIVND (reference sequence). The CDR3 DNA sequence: TGTGCCAGTAGCCCAGGGGCGGGTCGGAGCAATGAGCAGTTCTTC. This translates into CASSPGAGRSNEQFF.

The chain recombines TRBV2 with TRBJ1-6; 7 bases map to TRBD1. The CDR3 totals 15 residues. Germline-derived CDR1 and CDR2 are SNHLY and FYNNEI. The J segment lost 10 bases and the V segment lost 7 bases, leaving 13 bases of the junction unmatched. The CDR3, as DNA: TGTGCCAGCACCATAAGTGGGACAGACCTGTCACCCCTCCACTTT. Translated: CASTISGTDLSPLHF.

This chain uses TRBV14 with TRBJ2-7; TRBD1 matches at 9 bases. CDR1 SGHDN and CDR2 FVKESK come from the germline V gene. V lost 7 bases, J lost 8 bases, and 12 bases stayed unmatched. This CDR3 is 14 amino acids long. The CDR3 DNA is TGTGCCAGCACCGCCGGGACAGGGCCTTCCAAGCAGTACTTC. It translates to CASTAGTGPSKQYF.

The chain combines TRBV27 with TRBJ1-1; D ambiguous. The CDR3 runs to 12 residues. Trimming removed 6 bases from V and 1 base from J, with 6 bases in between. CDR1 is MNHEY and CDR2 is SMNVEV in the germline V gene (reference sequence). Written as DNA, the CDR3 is TGTGCCAGCAGCACAAAGAACACTGAAGCTTTCTTT. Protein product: CASSTKNTEAFF.

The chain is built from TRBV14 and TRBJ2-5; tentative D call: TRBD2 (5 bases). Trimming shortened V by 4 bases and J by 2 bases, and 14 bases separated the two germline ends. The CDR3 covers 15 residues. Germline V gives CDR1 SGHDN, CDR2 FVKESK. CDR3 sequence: CASSPRHREQETQYF. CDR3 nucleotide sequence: TGTGCCAGCAGCCCCCGACACCGGGAACAAGAGACCCAGTACTTC.

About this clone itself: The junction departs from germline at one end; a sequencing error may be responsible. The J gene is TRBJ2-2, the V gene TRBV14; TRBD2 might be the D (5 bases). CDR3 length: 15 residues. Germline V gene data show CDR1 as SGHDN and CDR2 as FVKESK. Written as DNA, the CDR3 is TGTGCCAGCAGCGTCGCTAGCCCCTCCACCAGGGAGCTGTTTTTT. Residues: CASSVASPSTRELFF.

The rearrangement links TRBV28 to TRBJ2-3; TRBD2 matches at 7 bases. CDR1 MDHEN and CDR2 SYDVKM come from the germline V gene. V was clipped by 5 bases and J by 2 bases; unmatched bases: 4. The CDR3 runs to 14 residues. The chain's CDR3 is CASSPGTNTDTQYF. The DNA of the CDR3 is TGTGCCAGCAGTCCCGGGACTAACACAGATACGCAGTATTTT.

Here the CDR3 DNA reads TGTGCCAGTGGGCTGTACGAGCAGTACTTC. It codes for CASGLYEQYF. The chain has TRBV7-8 and TRBJ2-7; no definite D call. The length of the CDR3 is 10 residues. Germline V gene data show CDR1 as SGHVS and CDR2 as FQNEAQ. The germline V and J ends were trimmed by 9 bases and 4 bases, with 7 bases remaining between them.

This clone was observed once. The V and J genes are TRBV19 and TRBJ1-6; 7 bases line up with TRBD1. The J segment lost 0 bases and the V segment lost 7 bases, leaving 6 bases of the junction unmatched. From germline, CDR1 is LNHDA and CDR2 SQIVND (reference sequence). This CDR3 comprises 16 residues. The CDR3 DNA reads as TGTGCCAGTACCGCGACAGGGAGCTCCTATAATTCACCCCTCCACTTT. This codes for CASTATGSSYNSPLHF.

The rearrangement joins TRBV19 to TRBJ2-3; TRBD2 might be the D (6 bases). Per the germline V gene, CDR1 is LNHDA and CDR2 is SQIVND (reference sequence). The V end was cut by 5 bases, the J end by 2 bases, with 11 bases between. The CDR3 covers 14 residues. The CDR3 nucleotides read TGTGCCAGTAGTTCCCGGACTAACACAGATACGCAGTATTTT. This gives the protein CASSSRTNTDTQYF. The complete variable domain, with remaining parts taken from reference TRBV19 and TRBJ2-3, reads DGGITQSPKYLFRKEGQNVTLSCEQNLNHDAMYWYRQDPGQGLRLIYYSQIVNDFQKGDIAEGYSVSREKKESFPLTVTSAQKNPTAFYLCASSSRTNTDTQYFGPGTRLTVL.

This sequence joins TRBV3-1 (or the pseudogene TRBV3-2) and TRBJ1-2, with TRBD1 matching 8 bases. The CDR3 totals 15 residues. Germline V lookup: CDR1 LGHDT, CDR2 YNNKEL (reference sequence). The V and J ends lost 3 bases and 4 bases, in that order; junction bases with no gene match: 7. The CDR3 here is CASSQTGAVGYGYTF. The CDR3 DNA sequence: TGTGCCAGCAGCCAGACAGGGGCAGTCGGCTATGGCTACACCTTC.